These T cell receptor beta chains were read from a single sample in a study of STAT3 mutations in large granular lymphocyte leukemia. Clones were sequenced by immunoSEQ multiplex PCR, and TCRdb holds only the in-frame ones, with some missing. The sample includes 35,000 to 40,000 clones, roughly 90% seen only once; the top ten take less than 0.55%. Sequencing used PBMCs. Every receptor here comes from a human donor with T large granular lymphocyte leukemia. Some clones in this sample may be carry-over from other donors' samples. Each CDR3 is given with its conserved first and last residue. The D gene is left open where the match is weak. The size of a clone is reported for some rows only, either as once, few or many, or as a class for expanded clones.

v_call: TRBV7-2
d_call: NA
cdr3_length: 16
j_call: TRBJ1-2
clone_size: NA
cdr3_aa: CASSLITRGTSYGYTF
cdr3_nt: TGTGCCAGCAGCTTAATTACGAGGGGGACTAGCTATGGCTACACCTTC

v_call: TRBV7-2
d_call: NA
cdr3_length: 12
j_call: TRBJ2-3
clone_size: NA
cdr3_aa: CASSPPTDTQYF
cdr3_nt: TGTGCCAGCAGCCCACCCACAGATACGCAGTATTTT

v_call: TRBV4-3
d_call: NA
cdr3_length: 15
j_call: TRBJ2-1
clone_size: NA
cdr3_aa: CASSLEFLASNEQFF
cdr3_nt: TGCGCCAGCAGCCTCGAGTTCCTAGCGAGCAATGAGCAGTTCTTC

v_call: TRBV5-1
d_call: NA
cdr3_length: 15
j_call: TRBJ1-1
clone_size: few
cdr3_aa: CASSPLDSEGIEAFF
cdr3_nt: TGCGCCAGCAGCCCACTGGACAGCGAAGGTATTGAAGCTTTCTTT

v_call: TRBV13
d_call: NA
cdr3_length: 18
j_call: TRBJ2-5
clone_size: NA
cdr3_aa: CASSSSRIDREAQETQYF
cdr3_nt: TGTGCCAGCAGCTCCAGCCGCATCGACAGAGAGGCCCAAGAGACCCAGTACTTC

v_call: TRBV5-4
d_call: NA
cdr3_length: 13
j_call: TRBJ2-5
clone_size: few
cdr3_aa: CASSLVAAETQYF
cdr3_nt: TGTGCCAGCAGCTTGGTGGCGGCTGAGACCCAGTACTTC

v_call: TRBV7-9
d_call: TRBD1
cdr3_length: 16
j_call: TRBJ2-7
clone_size: once
cdr3_aa: CASSFYGGTVTYEQYF
cdr3_nt: TGTGCCAGCAGCTTTTATGGTGGGACAGTAACCTACGAGCAGTACTTC

v_call: TRBV18
d_call: TRBD1
cdr3_length: 12
j_call: TRBJ2-1
clone_size: few
cdr3_aa: CASSTSGQDEFF
cdr3_nt: TGTGCCAGCTCAACATCCGGACAGGATGAGTTCTTC

v_call: TRBV13
d_call: NA
cdr3_length: 14
j_call: TRBJ2-1
clone_size: NA
cdr3_aa: CASSKGRPNNEQFF
cdr3_nt: TGTGCCAGCAGCAAGGGCCGACCAAACAATGAGCAGTTCTTC

v_call: TRBV28
d_call: NA
cdr3_length: 13
j_call: TRBJ1-5
clone_size: NA
cdr3_aa: CASSTGFNQPQHF
cdr3_nt: TGTGCCAGCAGTACAGGGTTCAATCAGCCCCAGCATTTT

v_call: TRBV5-1
d_call: NA
cdr3_length: 15
j_call: TRBJ2-3
clone_size: NA
cdr3_aa: CASSGTGASTDTQYF
cdr3_nt: TGCGCCAGCAGCGGCACGGGGGCTAGCACAGATACGCAGTATTTT

v_call: TRBV27
d_call: TRBD1
cdr3_length: 16
j_call: TRBJ1-1
clone_size: NA
cdr3_aa: CASSLSWTGMNTEAFF
cdr3_nt: TGTGCCAGCAGTTTATCATGGACAGGGATGAACACTGAAGCTTTCTTT

v_call: TRBV28
d_call: NA
cdr3_length: 14
j_call: TRBJ2-4
clone_size: NA
cdr3_aa: CASTRGWAKNIQYF
cdr3_nt: TGTGCCAGCACCAGGGGCTGGGCCAAAAACATTCAGTACTTC

v_call: TRBV13
d_call: TRBD1
cdr3_length: 16
j_call: TRBJ1-5
clone_size: NA
cdr3_aa: CASSIGDRGHNQPQHF
cdr3_nt: TGTGCCAGCAGCATAGGGGACAGGGGGCACAATCAGCCCCAGCATTTT

v_call: TRBV11-2
d_call: TRBD1
cdr3_length: 15
j_call: TRBJ1-2
clone_size: NA
cdr3_aa: CASSLGQGLGYGYTF
cdr3_nt: TGTGCCAGCAGCTTAGGACAGGGGCTCGGGTATGGCTACACCTTC

v_call: TRBV5-1
d_call: NA
cdr3_length: 14
j_call: TRBJ2-2
clone_size: NA
cdr3_aa: CASSLVQIPGELFF
cdr3_nt: TGCGCCAGCAGCTTAGTCCAGATCCCCGGGGAGCTGTTTTTT

v_call: TRBV27
d_call: NA
cdr3_length: 13
j_call: TRBJ1-6
clone_size: NA
cdr3_aa: CASSFQTNSPLHF
cdr3_nt: TGTGCCAGCAGTTTCCAGACCAATTCACCCCTCCACTTT

v_call: TRBV10-1
d_call: NA
cdr3_length: 14
j_call: TRBJ2-1
clone_size: NA
cdr3_aa: CASSVALAHNEQFF
cdr3_nt: TGCGCCAGCAGTGTGGCTCTAGCCCACAATGAGCAGTTCTTC

v_call: TRBV9
d_call: NA
cdr3_length: 13
j_call: TRBJ2-3
clone_size: NA
cdr3_aa: CASSVMRTDTQYF
cdr3_nt: TGTGCCAGCAGCGTAATGAGAACAGATACGCAGTATTTT

v_call: TRBV6-5
d_call: NA
cdr3_length: 16
j_call: TRBJ2-3
clone_size: NA
cdr3_aa: CASSYIGFTSTDTQYF
cdr3_nt: TGTGCCAGCAGTTACATAGGATTTACTAGCACAGATACGCAGTATTTT

v_call: TRBV18
d_call: NA
cdr3_length: 17
j_call: TRBJ2-7
clone_size: NA
cdr3_aa: CASSDQPGTPIPYEQYF
cdr3_nt: TGTGCCAGCTCAGATCAGCCTGGGACTCCGATTCCCTACGAGCAGTACTTC